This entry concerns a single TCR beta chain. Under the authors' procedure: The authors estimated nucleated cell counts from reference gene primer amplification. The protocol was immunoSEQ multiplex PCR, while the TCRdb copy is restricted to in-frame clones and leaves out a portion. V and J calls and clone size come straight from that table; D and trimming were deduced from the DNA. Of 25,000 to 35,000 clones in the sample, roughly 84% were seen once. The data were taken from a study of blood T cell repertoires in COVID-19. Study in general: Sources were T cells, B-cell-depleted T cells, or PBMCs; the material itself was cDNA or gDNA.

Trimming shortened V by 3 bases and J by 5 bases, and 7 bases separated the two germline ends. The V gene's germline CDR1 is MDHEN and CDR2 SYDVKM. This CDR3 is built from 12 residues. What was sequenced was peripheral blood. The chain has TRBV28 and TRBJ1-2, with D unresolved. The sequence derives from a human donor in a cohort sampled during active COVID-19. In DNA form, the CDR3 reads TGTGCCAGCAGTTTTCCGGTATATGGCTACACCTTC. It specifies CASSFPVYGYTF.